The 26 T cell receptor beta chains listed next were all sequenced from one sample in a study of blood T cells in healthy people across ages. Primed by a sample-barcoded 5' primer and a J-beta primer mix, a second PCR proceeded for 7 to 11 cycles. Each CDR3 protein gets one entry after TCRdb re-called the 5' RACE reads with MiXCR. The table records about 780,000 distinct CDR3 sequences, more than 25% of them present only once. The same specimen was also included in a second study, on T cells of mothers and their children.

Sequenced material: blood. These TCRs come from a boy between 10 and 17 years old in good health.

The chain carries TRBV20-1 and TRBJ1-6, with unresolved D. Trimming shortened V by 3 bases and J by 7 bases, and 7 bases separated the two germline ends. The CDR3 has 12 amino acids. The germline CDR1 and CDR2 sequences are DFQATT and SNEGSKA (reference sequence). CDR3: CSARRSNSPLHF. CDR3 in DNA: TGCAGTGCTAGGCGTTCGAATTCACCCCTCCACTTT.

The V gene is TRBV20-1, the J gene TRBJ2-1; the match to TRBD2 covers 8 bases. Looked up from germline, CDR1 is DFQATT and CDR2 is SNEGSKA (reference sequence). The CDR3 spans 15 residues. V lost 4 bases and J lost 1; bases outside the gene matches: 6. This chain's CDR3 is CSATRTSRSYNEQFF. The CDR3 DNA reads TGCAGTGCTACCCGGACTAGCAGGTCCTACAATGAGCAGTTCTTC.

There are a few counts of this clonotype. The chain combines TRBV2 with TRBJ2-1; 9 bases map to TRBD2. The CDR3 has 16 amino acids. Looked up from germline, CDR1 is SNHLY and CDR2 is FYNNEI. With V trimmed by 0 bases and J by 9 bases, 9 bases remained unmatched. This CDR3 reads CASSEARGGGDSEQFF. The DNA of the CDR3 is TGTGCCAGCAGTGAAGCGCGAGGCGGGGGGGACTCTGAGCAGTTCTTC.

At least ten counts were recorded for this clonotype. The CDR3 is CASSSRGSNTGELFF. The CDR3 DNA sequence: TGTGCCAGCAGCTCTCGGGGTTCGAACACCGGGGAGCTGTTTTTT. The chain employs TRBV7-6 and TRBJ2-2; possible D gene TRBD2, 5 bases. V was shortened by 4 bases and J by 0 bases, with 9 bases between the two germline ends. From germline, CDR1 is SGHVS and CDR2 FNYEAQ. The CDR3 covers 15 residues. The entire variable domain, with the rest obtained from reference TRBV7-6 and TRBJ2-2, is as follows: GAGVSQSPRYKVTKRGQDVALRCDPISGHVSLYWYRQALGQGPEFLTYFNYEAQQDKSGLPNDRFSAERPEGSISTLTIQRTEQRDSAMYRCASSSRGSNTGELFFGEGSRLTVL.

The rearrangement uses TRBV30 and TRBJ2-5; no definite D call. With the DNA end fitting TRBJ2-7 better, the J assignment may be wrong. This CDR3 region has 12 residues. The V gene's germline CDR1 is GTSNPN and CDR2 SVGIG (reference sequence). The CDR3 sequence is CAWRTDSYEQYF. The CDR3 region has the DNA TGTGCCTGGAGGACCGACTCTTACGAGCAGTACTTC.

This chain joins TRBV12-3 or TRBV12-4 and TRBJ2-5; D is unclear. The closer fit of TRBJ2-1 to the DNA end suggests the J call may be wrong. The length of the CDR3 is 14 residues. CDR3 coding DNA: TGTGCCAGCAGTTCACCGCCCTTAAACAGTGAGCAGTTCTTC. Translation: CASSSPPLNSEQFF.

This clonotype turned up a few times. J is TRBJ2-2 and V is TRBV6-5; 7 bases align to TRBD1. V was clipped by 2 bases and J by 0 bases; unmatched bases: 3. The V gene's germline CDR1 is MNHEY and CDR2 SVGAGI. This CDR3 is built from 16 residues. The CDR3 DNA reads TGTGCCAGCAGTTACGACAGGGTGACGAACACCGGGGAGCTGTTTTTT. This gives the protein CASSYDRVTNTGELFF.

In its sample, this clonotype was seen many times. An end of the junction differs from the germline gene, which may be a read error. This sequence joins TRBV5-1 and TRBJ2-6; D is unresolved. This CDR3 has 15 amino acids. Germline V CDR1 and CDR2: SGHRS, YFSETQ. CDR3 nucleotides: TGTGCCAGCAGTTTATCAAGCTCTGGGGCCAACGTCCTGACTTTC. This sequence encodes CASSLSSSGANVLTF.

This clonotype was picked up many times. In DNA, the CDR3 is TGTGCCAGCAGTGAAGAAGAGACCCAGTACTTC. Amino acids: CASSEEETQYF. This rearrangement joins TRBV2 to TRBJ2-5; D uncertain. Germline CDR1 SNHLY, CDR2 FYNNEI. The CDR3 runs 11 residues. Trimming removed 1 base from V and 3 bases from J, with 0 bases in between.

There are a few counts of this clonotype. The chain recombines TRBV6-1 with TRBJ1-2; 7 positions agree with TRBD1. The V and J ends lost 2 bases and 0 bases, in that order; junction bases with no gene match: 9. Germline V gene sequence: CDR1 MNHNS, CDR2 SASEGT. CDR3 length: 17 residues. For the CDR3, the DNA is TGTGCCAGCAGTGAAAGAGGCCGACAGGGCGCTAACTATGGCTACACCTTC. Translating it yields CASSERGRQGANYGYTF.

J is TRBJ2-7 and V is TRBV5-1; no definite D call. This CDR3 region has 14 residues. Trimming took 5 bases from V and 2 from J, leaving 14 bases between them. Germline CDR1 reads SGHRS; CDR2 reads YFSETQ. CDR3 in amino acids: CASSPLGGTYEQYF. The CDR3 coding sequence is TGCGCCAGCAGTCCCCTAGGTGGAACCTACGAGCAGTACTTC.

In this sample, this clonotype turned up a few times. This chain connects TRBV12-3 or TRBV12-4 to TRBJ1-5; no clear D gene. The V and J ends lost 7 bases and 3 bases respectively, with 10 bases between them. The CDR3 spans 13 residues. CDR3 sequence: CASMRLANQPQHF. As DNA, the CDR3 is TGTGCCAGCATGAGGTTGGCCAATCAGCCCCAGCATTTT.

This clonotype was observed many times. The chain carries TRBV6-6 and TRBJ1-3; 9 bases line up with TRBD1. This CDR3 comprises 14 residues. The V gene end was trimmed by 2 bases and the J gene end by 4 bases; junction bases not matched to a gene: 0. Germline CDR1 and CDR2: MNHNY and SVGAGI (reference sequence). CDR3 DNA: TGTGCCAGCAGTTACGGACAGGGGGGAAACACCATATATTTT. Its translation is CASSYGQGGNTIYF.

The table lists this clonotype with a few counts. The V and J genes are TRBV15 and TRBJ2-1, with D tentatively TRBD2 (6 bases). The closer fit of TRBJ2-5 to the DNA end suggests the J call may be wrong. The CDR3 consists of 15 residues. CDR1 is LNHNV and CDR2 is YYDKDF in the germline V gene (reference sequence). The CDR3 loop reads CATSRSRGGEETQYF. The CDR3 DNA reads TGTGCCACCAGCAGATCGCGGGGTGGAGAAGAGACCCAGTACTTC.

The chain combines TRBV4-1 with TRBJ2-6, with D unclear. The CDR3 is made up of 15 amino acids. Trimming left V 0 bases short and J 2 bases short, with 5 bases between. CDR1 is MGHRA, CDR2 YSYEKL, per germline. The CDR3 DNA sequence: TGCGCCAGCAGCCAAGACAGGACTGGGGCCAACGTCCTGACTTTC. This sequence encodes CASSQDRTGANVLTF.

Turning to this clonotype: One junction end disagrees with the germline gene, perhaps due to a read error. This CDR3 is CASSHTPPNYNEQLF. CDR3 DNA: TGCGCCAGCAGCCATACTCCACCGAACTACAATGAGCAGTTGTTC. V and J are TRBV5-1 and TRBJ2-7; D gene ambiguous. Per germline, CDR1 SGHRS and CDR2 YFSETQ. The CDR3 is 15 amino acids.

The CDR3 is CASSQVLAGVTYNEQFF. The DNA for the CDR3 is TGCGCCAGCAGCCAAGTCCTAGCGGGAGTCACCTACAATGAGCAGTTCTTC. This chain connects TRBV4-1 to TRBJ2-1, with 10 bases lining up with TRBD2. Germline-derived CDR1 and CDR2 are MGHRA and YSYEKL. This CDR3 comprises 17 residues. J gave up 2 bases and V 1 base, and 5 bases lay outside the gene matches.

The chain uses TRBV19 and TRBJ2-5, with 10 bases fitting TRBD2. TRBJ2-1 explains the end of the DNA better; the J call may be wrong. CDR1 is LNHDA, CDR2 SQIVND, per germline (reference sequence). This CDR3 region has 16 residues. This CDR3 is CASSTAGGNSYNEQFF. CDR3 sequence (DNA): TGTGCCAGTAGTACAGCGGGGGGGAACTCCTACAATGAGCAGTTCTTC.

This clonotype was counted between two and nine times. The rearrangement joins TRBV4-2 to TRBJ2-3, with 8 bases identical to TRBD2. The CDR3 loop spans 17 amino acids. In germline, CDR1 is LGHNA, CDR2 YNFKEQ. V lost 0 bases to trimming and J lost 2 bases; unmatched junction nucleotides: 7. CDR3 sequence: CASSQDVIGGDTDTQYF. CDR3 DNA: TGTGCCAGCAGCCAAGACGTAATCGGGGGGGACACAGATACGCAGTATTTT.

This clonotype appeared a few times. J is TRBJ1-6 and V is TRBV12-5; D is undetermined. Germline lookup yields CDR1 LGHNT and CDR2 FRNRAP. The CDR3 extends over 14 amino acids. With 4 bases removed from V and 6 bases from J, the gap between germline ends came to 10 bases. The CDR3 loop is CASGSAGGNSPLHF. CDR3 nucleotides: TGTGCTAGTGGTTCGGCCGGAGGTAATTCACCCCTCCACTTT. The complete variable domain, with remaining parts taken from reference TRBV12-5 and TRBJ1-6, reads DARVTQTPRHKVTEMGQEVTMRCQPILGHNTVFWYRQTMMQGLELLAYFRNRAPLDDSGMPKDRFSAEMPDATLATLKIQPSEPRDSAVYFCASGSAGGNSPLHFGNGTRLTVT.

The V and J genes are TRBV15 and TRBJ2-7; TRBD1 matches at 9 bases. The CDR3 has 14 amino acids. Germline V lookup: CDR1 LNHNV, CDR2 YYDKDF (reference sequence). The V segment lost 1 base and the J segment 5 bases; nucleotides outside the gene matches: 3. The chain's CDR3 is CATSRGTGVDEQYF. The CDR3 DNA reads as TGTGCCACCAGCAGAGGGACAGGGGTTGACGAGCAGTACTTC.

This clonotype was counted many times. The V and J genes are TRBV7-2 and TRBJ2-7; D is unclear. This CDR3 has 12 residues. Germline loops: CDR1 SGHTA, CDR2 FQGNSA. V lost 4 bases and J 7 bases, leaving 11 bases between the germline ends. The CDR3 is CASSSDLGEQYF. As DNA, the CDR3 is TGTGCCAGCAGCTCAGACTTAGGGGAGCAGTACTTC. The entire variable domain, with the rest obtained from reference TRBV7-2 and TRBJ2-7, is as follows: GAGVSQSPSNKVTEKGKDVELRCDPISGHTALYWYRQSLGQGLEFLIYFQGNSAPDKSGLPSDRFSAERTGGSVSTLTIQRTQQEDSAVYLCASSSDLGEQYFGPGTRLTVT.

The V and J genes are TRBV9 and TRBJ2-1, with 10 bases lining up with TRBD2. The J call may be in error: the DNA end matches TRBJ2-5 better. CDR1 is SGDLS, CDR2 YYNGEE, per germline. The CDR3 is 16 residues long. In DNA form, the CDR3 reads TGTGCCAGCAGCGTACAAGCGGGGGGGCCTACAGAGACCCAGTACTTC. Its protein is CASSVQAGGPTETQYF.

A few counts support this clonotype. This chain links TRBV20-1 with TRBJ2-7, with D possibly TRBD2 on 5 matching bases. This CDR3 has 15 amino acids. Trimming left V 0 bases short and J 0 bases short, with 12 bases between. CDR1 and CDR2 (germline): DFQATT, SNEGSKA (reference sequence). The chain's CDR3 is CSARDPPGSSYEQYF. In DNA form, the CDR3 reads TGCAGTGCTAGAGATCCACCGGGGAGCTCCTACGAGCAGTACTTC.

This sequence joins TRBV5-8 and TRBJ1-2; no firm D call. This CDR3 spans 15 amino acids. Between the trimmed V and J ends, which lost 4 bases and 4 bases, there was a span of 17 bases. CDR1 and CDR2 from the germline V gene are SGHTS and YDEGEE. The CDR3 loop reads CASSLGSGRLYGYTF. The CDR3 coding sequence is TGTGCCAGCAGCCTGGGGAGCGGGAGACTCTATGGCTACACCTTC.

V is TRBV6-9 and J is TRBJ2-5; weak D call: TRBD2 (6 bases). Germline V lookup: CDR1 MNHGY, CDR2 SVAAGI. The CDR3 is 15 amino acids. V was cut by 9 bases and J by 1 base, with 18 bases left in between. The CDR3 sequence: CASRYRDSFQETQYF. The CDR3 DNA reads TGTGCCAGTCGTTACCGGGACTCGTTCCAAGAGACCCAGTACTTC.